This T cell receptor (beta chain) was found in a study of identical twins. This clonotype was seen at least ten times. Per the germline V gene, CDR1 is SGHDT and CDR2 is YYEEEE. The V and J ends lost 5 bases and 4 bases respectively, with 10 bases between them. CDR3 length equals 13 residues. From the 5' RACE reads, TCRdb called clonotypes with MiXCR, one entry per CDR3 protein. Of around 960,000 distinct CDR3 sequences listed, 10% to 15% are singletons. The same sample was also used in a study of yellow fever vaccine responses in identical twins.

This TCR was recovered from a woman between 18 and 29 years old in good health. The chain is built from TRBV5-6 and TRBJ2-1; D unresolved. The sample taken for sequencing was PBMCs. DNA for the CDR3: TGTGCCAGCAGTACGGTGGGGTACAATGAGCAGTTCTTC. This translates into CASSTVGYNEQFF.